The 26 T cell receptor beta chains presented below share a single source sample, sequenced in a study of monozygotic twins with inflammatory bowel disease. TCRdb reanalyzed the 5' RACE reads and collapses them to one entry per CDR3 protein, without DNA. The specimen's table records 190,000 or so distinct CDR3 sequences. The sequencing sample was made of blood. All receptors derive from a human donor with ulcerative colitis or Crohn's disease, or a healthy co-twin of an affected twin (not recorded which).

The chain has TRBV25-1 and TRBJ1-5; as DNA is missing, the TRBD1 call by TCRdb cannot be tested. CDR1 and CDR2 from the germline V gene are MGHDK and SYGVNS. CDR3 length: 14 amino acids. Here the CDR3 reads CASSGQSSNQPQHF. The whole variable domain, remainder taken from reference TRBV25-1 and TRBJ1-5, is EADIYQTPRYLVIGTGKKITLECSQTMGHDKMYWYQQDPGMELHLIHYSYGVNSTEKGDLSSESTVSRIRTEHFPLTLESARPSHTSQYLCASSGQSSNQPQHFGDGTRLSIL.

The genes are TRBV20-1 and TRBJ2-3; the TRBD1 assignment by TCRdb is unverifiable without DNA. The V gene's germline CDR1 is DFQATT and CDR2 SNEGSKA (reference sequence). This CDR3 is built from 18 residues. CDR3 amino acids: CSARTPGWATSYTDTQYF.

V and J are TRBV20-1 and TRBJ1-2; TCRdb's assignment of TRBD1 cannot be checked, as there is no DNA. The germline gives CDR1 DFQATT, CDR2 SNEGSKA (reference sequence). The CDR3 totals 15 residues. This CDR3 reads CSARDYRRGDYGYTF.

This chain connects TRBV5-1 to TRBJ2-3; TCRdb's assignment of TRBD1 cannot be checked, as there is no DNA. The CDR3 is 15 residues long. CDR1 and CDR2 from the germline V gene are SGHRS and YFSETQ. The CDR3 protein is CASSVRDGSTDTQYF.

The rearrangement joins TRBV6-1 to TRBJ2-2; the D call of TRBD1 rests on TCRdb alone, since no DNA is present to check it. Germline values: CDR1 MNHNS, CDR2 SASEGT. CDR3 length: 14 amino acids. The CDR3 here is CASSAGTVTGELFF.

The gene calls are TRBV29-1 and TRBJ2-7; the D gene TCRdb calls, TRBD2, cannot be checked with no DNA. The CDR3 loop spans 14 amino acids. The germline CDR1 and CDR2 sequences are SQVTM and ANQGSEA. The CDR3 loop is CSAEATSGSYEQYF.

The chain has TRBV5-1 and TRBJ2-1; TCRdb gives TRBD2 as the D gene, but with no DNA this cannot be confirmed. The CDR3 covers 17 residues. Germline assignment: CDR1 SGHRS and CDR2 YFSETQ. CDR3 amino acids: CASSLAGASGQYNEQFF.

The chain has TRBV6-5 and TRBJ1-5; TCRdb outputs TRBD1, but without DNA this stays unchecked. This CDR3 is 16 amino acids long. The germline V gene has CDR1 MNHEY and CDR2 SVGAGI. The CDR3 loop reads CASSYMSRGGDQPQHF.

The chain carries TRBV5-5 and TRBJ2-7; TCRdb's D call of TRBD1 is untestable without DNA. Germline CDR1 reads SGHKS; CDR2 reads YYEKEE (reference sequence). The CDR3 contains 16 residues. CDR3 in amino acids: CASSLSGSGSSYEQYF.

The CDR3 loop is CSVIVVWDTGELFF. The V gene is TRBV29-1, the J gene TRBJ2-2. Germline V gene data show CDR1 as SQVTM and CDR2 as ANQGSEA. The CDR3 sequence is 14 residues long.

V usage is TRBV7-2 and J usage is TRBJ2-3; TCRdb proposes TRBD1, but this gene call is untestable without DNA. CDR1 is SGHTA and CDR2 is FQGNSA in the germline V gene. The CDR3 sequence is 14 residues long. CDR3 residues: CASSPDPVTDTQYF.

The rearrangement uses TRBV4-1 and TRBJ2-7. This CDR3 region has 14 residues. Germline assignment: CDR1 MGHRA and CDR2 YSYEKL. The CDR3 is CASSQADRTYEQYF.

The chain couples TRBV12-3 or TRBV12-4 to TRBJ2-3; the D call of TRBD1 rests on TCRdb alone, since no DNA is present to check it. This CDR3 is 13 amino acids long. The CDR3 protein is CASYNPGGDTQYF.

The CDR3 protein is CASSFSVNTGELFF. This chain uses TRBV7-9 with TRBJ2-2. Per germline, CDR1 SEHNR and CDR2 FQNEAQ (reference sequence). The CDR3 runs 14 residues.

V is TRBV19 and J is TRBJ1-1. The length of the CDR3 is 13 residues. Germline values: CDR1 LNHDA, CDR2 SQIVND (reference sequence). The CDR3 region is CASSRGFSTEAFF. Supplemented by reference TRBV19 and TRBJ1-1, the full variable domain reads DGGITQSPKYLFRKEGQNVTLSCEQNLNHDAMYWYRQDPGQGLRLIYYSQIVNDFQKGDIAEGYSVSREKKESFPLTVTSAQKNPTAFYLCASSRGFSTEAFFGQGTRLTVV.

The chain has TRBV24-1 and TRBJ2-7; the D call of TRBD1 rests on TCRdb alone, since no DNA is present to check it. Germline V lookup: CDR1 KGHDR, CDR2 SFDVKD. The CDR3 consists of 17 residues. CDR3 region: CATYEAGTPRASYEQYF.

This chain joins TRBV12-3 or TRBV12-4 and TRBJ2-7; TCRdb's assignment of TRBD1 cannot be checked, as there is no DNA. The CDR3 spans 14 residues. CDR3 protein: CASSLQTDSYEQYF.

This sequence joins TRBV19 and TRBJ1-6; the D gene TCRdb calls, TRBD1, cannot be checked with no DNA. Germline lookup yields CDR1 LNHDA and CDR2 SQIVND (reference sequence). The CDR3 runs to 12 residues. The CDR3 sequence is CASGDRVSHLHF.

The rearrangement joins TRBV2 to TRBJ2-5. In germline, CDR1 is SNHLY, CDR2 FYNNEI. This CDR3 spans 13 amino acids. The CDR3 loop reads CASSLDSQETQYF.

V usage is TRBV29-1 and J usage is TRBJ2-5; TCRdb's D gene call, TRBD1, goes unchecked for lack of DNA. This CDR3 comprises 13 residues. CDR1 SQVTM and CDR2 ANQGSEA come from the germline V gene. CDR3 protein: CSVVHPGVETQYF.

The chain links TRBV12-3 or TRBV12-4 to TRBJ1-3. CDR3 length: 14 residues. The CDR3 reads CASSLQDQGNTIYF.

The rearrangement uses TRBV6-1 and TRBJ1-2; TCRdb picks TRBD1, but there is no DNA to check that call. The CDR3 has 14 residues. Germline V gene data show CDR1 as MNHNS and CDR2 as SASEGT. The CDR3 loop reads CASTPGGVVLGYTF.

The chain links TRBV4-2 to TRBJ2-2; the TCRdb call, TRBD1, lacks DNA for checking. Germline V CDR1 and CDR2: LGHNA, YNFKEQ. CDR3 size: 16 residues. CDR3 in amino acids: CASSHTRGQFPGELFF.

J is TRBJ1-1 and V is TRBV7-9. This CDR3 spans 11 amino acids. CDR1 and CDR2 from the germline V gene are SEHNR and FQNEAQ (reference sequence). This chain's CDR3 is CASDGDTEAFF.

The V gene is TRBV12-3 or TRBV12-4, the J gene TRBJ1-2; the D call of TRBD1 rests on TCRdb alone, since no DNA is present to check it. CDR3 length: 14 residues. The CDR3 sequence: CASSKGQGLRGYTF.

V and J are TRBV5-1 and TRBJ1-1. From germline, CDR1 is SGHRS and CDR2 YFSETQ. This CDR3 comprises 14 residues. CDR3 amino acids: CASSLDQGRPEAFF.